The 5 T cell receptor beta chains below all came from one sample that was sequenced in a study of blood T cell repertoires in COVID-19 (dated by TCRdb to about 2020). Receptors were amplified or captured by the immunoSEQ multiplex PCR assay. The clones in this table, taken by TCRdb from immuneACCESS, are in-frame only. Not every clone is retained; where verified, under half of the shortfall comes from an unresolved V gene, and the cause of the rest is unknown. A total of roughly 120,000 clones appear in this sample, around nine tenths of them only once. The biggest ten clones account for roughly 8.1% of the sample. The sample comprised peripheral blood. Every receptor here comes from a woman in her 70s who had recovered from COVID-19.

This chain uses TRBV4-1 with TRBJ2-1; tentative D call: TRBD1 (6 bases). Germline V gene sequence: CDR1 MGHRA, CDR2 YSYEKL. The CDR3 contains 14 residues. Trimming removed 3 bases at V and 1 base at J, with 7 bases between. The CDR3 loop reads CASSHTGSYNEQFF. The CDR3 nucleotides are TGCGCCAGCAGCCATACAGGGTCCTACAATGAGCAGTTCTTC.

The chain employs TRBV11-3 and TRBJ2-2, with 7 bases aligning to TRBD1. The germline CDR1 and CDR2 sequences are SGHNT and YENEEA. This CDR3 comprises 13 residues. The junction had 10 bases not matched to a gene; V was cut back by 5 bases and J by 13 bases. The CDR3 DNA follows: TGTGCCAGCAGCCGTCGGGACAGCCGTAGGCTGTTTTTT. Its translation is CASSRRDSRRLFF. The variable domain in full, with the rest retrieved from reference TRBV11-3 and TRBJ2-2, is EAGVVQSPRYKIIEKKQPVAFWCNPISGHNTLYWYLQNLGQGPELLIRYENEEAVDDSQLPKDRFSAERLKGVDSTLKIQPAELGDSAVYLCASSRRDSRRLFFGEGSRLTVL.

The CDR3 region is CASSRSEGVIDIQYF. The CDR3 DNA follows: TGCGCCAGCAGCCGTTCGGAAGGAGTAATAGACATTCAGTACTTC. The chain carries TRBV4-3 and TRBJ2-4; D unresolved. V lost 4 bases, J lost 8 bases, and 18 bases lay in between. The CDR3 runs to 15 residues. Germline V gene sequence: CDR1 LGHNA, CDR2 YSLEER.

The V call is TRBV24-1, the J call TRBJ1-1; D is unresolved. Between the trimmed V and J ends, which lost 3 bases and 6 bases, there was a span of 7 bases. The CDR3 sequence is 12 residues long. Germline CDR1 KGHDR, CDR2 SFDVKD. CDR3 sequence: CATSDKSAEAFF. The DNA for the CDR3 is TGTGCCACCAGTGATAAGTCGGCTGAAGCTTTCTTT.

This clone was found a few times. The V gene is TRBV19, the J gene TRBJ2-1; TRBD1 matches 8 bases. This CDR3 has 15 residues. Per the germline V gene, CDR1 is LNHDA and CDR2 is SQIVND (reference sequence). The junction had 9 bases not matched to a gene; V was cut back by 6 bases and J by 5 bases. CDR3 sequence: CASSLLGTGNNEQFF. The CDR3 coding sequence is TGTGCCAGTAGCCTCCTAGGGACAGGTAACAATGAGCAGTTCTTC.